The present entry profiles one TCR beta chain with its context. This record comes from a study of technical replicates of blood from a handful of donors. V was shortened by 5 bases and J by 4 bases, with 18 bases between the two germline ends. Germline V gene sequence: CDR1 SGHTA, CDR2 FQGNSA. This CDR3 has 16 residues. Assay: immunoSEQ multiplex PCR; the TCRdb copy retains only in-frame clones and omits some. The table includes 80,000 or so clones, 95% to 98% detected once. The chain recombines TRBV7-2 with TRBJ1-5; TRBD1 might be the D (5 bases). This sequence originates from a human donor in good health. The sequenced sample was T cells isolated from PBMCs. The CDR3 here is CASSPHGTLRNQPQHF. DNA of the CDR3: TGTGCCAGCAGCCCCCACGGGACTCTCAGGAATCAGCCCCAGCATTTT.